This is a list of T cell receptor beta chains from one sample in a study of shared clonotypes between healthy human individuals. TCRdb's copy holds only in-frame clones and misses some; the assay was immunoSEQ multiplex PCR. The table shows over a million clones, with approximately 98% occurring only once. What was sequenced was naive CD4+ T cells sorted from blood. Source of these receptors: a man younger than 45 in good health. Both conserved end residues are part of each CDR3.

v_call	cdr3_aa
TRBV6-1	CASSERNLGDTQYF
TRBV9	CASSVGTGGGTGELFF
TRBV12-5	CASGLPGYGYTF
TRBV7-9	CASTLQGAINTGELFF
TRBV9	CASSVTSGTGELFF
TRBV29-1	CSVSSRYDYGYTF
TRBV28	CASLRRASSYEQYF
TRBV19	CATQGFLGTEAFF
TRBV6-6	CASSYSDRVGGQYF
TRBV27	CASSLQGSSSYEQYF
TRBV7-7	CARARALSGNTIYF
TRBV15	CATSRDLGETYEQYF
TRBV7-6	CASSLGRETQYF
TRBV19	CASREQGVDTQYF
TRBV7-9	CASSSPGQGFYEQYF
TRBV2	CATNGGDGNEKLFF
TRBV7-2	CASSLQGSSTDTQYF
TRBV4-1	CASSSRRETSQYF
TRBV5-1	CASTEDGIRGYFYEQYF
TRBV5-1	CASSLGRGGGEQYF
TRBV7-9	CASRQGTHEQYF
TRBV15	CATSRDLIWEGSVTDTQYF
TRBV11-2	CASSLVGGSNQPQHF
TRBV5-1	CASSKRDADEQYF
TRBV6-4	CASSITGSGELFF
TRBV5-4	CASSLGGGRSYNEQFF
TRBV4-3	CASSQDLGTSGPHSTDTQYF
TRBV19	CASSKTGGVGETQYF
TRBV28	CASSLMAGGYNEQFF
TRBV30	CAWSVPGSQSSYEQYF
TRBV18	CASSPRLAGTYEQYF
TRBV7-2	CATDSRVDNEQFF
TRBV12-2	CASSYLRGSYNEQFF
TRBV7-9	CASNSGVSTDTQYF
TRBV9	CASSEGLANTGELFF
TRBV5-6	CASSFSQSSYEQYF
TRBV4-1	CASSQDRGAGEAYEQYF
TRBV19	CASSIRGRKNTEAFF
TRBV9	CASSVGSTGEQYF